This TCR beta chain originates from a study of T cells in localized non-small cell lung cancer (TCRdb year 2020). Turning to the overall study: The study examined T cell repertoires in 200 to 250 patients with early-stage NSCLC and compared tumors with uninvolved tumor-adjacent lungs. A mean age of about 66 years was recorded for the NSCLC patients, of whom roughly 130 were male and some 100 were female. The cohort was made up of about 240 treatment-naive NSCLC patients whose localized lung tumors had been resected.

Concerning this clone: What this receptor recognizes is not known. Base qualities are not recorded, but no much larger clone differs from it by a single base.

The CDR3 contains 14 residues, cysteine and phenylalanine counted. The kept DNA is CDR3 alone, 42 bases in frame from the first base. Reading the germline V gene gives CDR1 SGHVS and CDR2 FQNEAQ. V and J are truncated by 3 bases and 4 bases respectively, leaving an intervening sequence of 9 bases. At diagnosis, peripheral blood, uninvolved tumor-adjacent lung and tumor were collected and were preserved as a mix of fresh-frozen and FFPE material. For TCR repertoire profiling, the blood samples were analyzed as peripheral blood mononuclear cells. The immunoSEQ Assay was used to sequence TCR beta CDR3 regions from DNA. As for the authors' bioinformatics: To compute T cell density, TCR beta template counts were normalized to usable DNA, which was estimated by amplifying housekeeping genes. Richness was estimated with the preseqR package, extrapolating to 400,000 templates for PBMC samples and 120,000 templates for tissue samples. Clonality was defined by subtracting Pielou's evenness from one. Tissue-enriched TCRs were identified by differential abundance testing using productive amino-acid clonotypes, minimum total count 5 and alpha 0.1. The Jaccard Index and the Morisita Overlap Index were used to measure repertoire overlap between compartments. TCR beta CDR3s were clustered by GLIPH together with public tetramer-defined viral CDR3s, and at least three viral sequences plus V-gene enrichment were required for viral motifs. The clones in this table, taken by TCRdb from immuneACCESS, are in-frame only. Not every clone is retained; where verified, under half of the shortfall comes from an unresolved V gene, and the cause of the rest is unknown. The V and J calls and clone size come from that table; D and trimming were worked out from the DNA. The sample contains 65,000 to 90,000 clones, less than 85% of them found a single time. The ten largest clonotypes hold under 25% of the sample.

Results the study describes overall, beyond this receptor: Uninvolved tumor-adjacent lung showed the highest T cell clonality, higher than tumor, which suggests more focused antigenic responses in the uninvolved tumor-adjacent lung. Because multi-region tumor sequencing was not done, intratumor heterogeneity could not be ruled out. Longer overall survival was associated with higher blood T cell density, whereas shorter survival was associated with higher adjacent-lung clonality. Of the top 100 tumor clones, a median of roughly 57 were detected in paired uninvolved adjacent lung; 28 were also among that lung's top 100. Since the design was exploratory, TCR variables were selected using unadjusted p-values with no false-discovery rate correction.

The chain uses TRBV7-8 and TRBJ1-4; TRBD1 is a possible D gene, resting on 5 matching bases. Sample: PBMCs, taken before any cancer treatment. The clonotype originates from a man aged 40 to 69 with stage II squamous cell lung carcinoma. The CDR3 reads CASSFRQLNEKLFF. The DNA sequence is given as TGTGCCAGCAGCTTCCGACAGCTTAATGAAAAACTGTTTTTT. With the portions outside the CDR3 filled from the reference TRBV7-8 and TRBJ1-4 genes, the complete variable region becomes GAGVSQSPRYKVAKRGQDVALRCDPISGHVSLFWYQQALGQGPEFLTYFQNEAQLDKSGLPSDRFFAERPEGSVSTLKIQRTQQEDSAVYLCASSFRQLNEKLFFGSGTQLSVL.